This TCR beta chain was recorded in a study of cytomegalovirus exposure and HLA in healthy donors (dated by TCRdb to about 2017). Study-wide context: In an earlier analysis of roughly 590 of the donors, about 270 Gb of sequence data and 90 million to 120 million unique TCR beta sequences from roughly 200 million T cells were reported. In an earlier analysis of 500 to 650 of the donors, high-throughput TCR beta sequencing was used to judge whether each TCR beta V gene segment behaved as functional or pseudogenic. Along with the roughly 610-subject first cohort, a separate validation cohort of more than 90 different subjects was used. The study profiled the T cell repertoires of 500 to 800 subjects by immunosequencing and related them to cytomegalovirus serostatus. Among around 400 genotyped donors of the cohort, an average of about 240,000 unique TCR beta nucleotide sequences were sequenced per donor, 15% to 20% of them non-productive. The number of donors typed differed by locus, with roughly 629-640 for A, B, C, DRB1 and DQB1, more than 500 for DQA1, 600 to 610 for DPA1, and about 450 for DPB1. To predict cytomegalovirus infection status, the study combined high-throughput TCR immunosequencing, statistical association of individual TCRs with disease status, and machine learning. Among the roughly 370 genotyped donors, around 81% belonged to the genetic ancestry cluster associated with self-reported Caucasian donors. In a later genetic analysis, genome-wide SNP genotypes for about 55% of the roughly 700 donors were used, and that subset was treated as a discovery cohort. Both class I and class II loci were covered by HLA typing, at four-digit resolution. Rather than using new phenotypic data, the later analysis identified candidate immune exposures from TCR beta sequences and from how often those sequences occurred across donors. A later analysis re-analyzed previously published TCR beta repertoires from 550 to 700 donors and added high-resolution HLA genotyping to study TCR occurrence patterns. Roughly five DR-DQ haplotypes were handled as single units for association and clustering, since linkage in the cohort was strong. The study was designed to test whether signatures of past pathogen exposure could be identified by cataloging public T cell receptors. Donor age, sex, ethnicity and CMV serostatus were compiled together with the repertoire data. All discovery cohort repertoires had been generated on a single sequencing platform. Approximately 300 gigabases of sequencing data and around 80 million unique TCR sequences made up an early release that covered around 640 HLA-typed donors.

Ends trimmed: V by 0 bases, J by 10 bases; bases unmatched to a gene: 4. The CDR3 measures 13 amino acids from cysteine to phenylalanine. Solely the CDR3 DNA is kept, with 39 bases framed from the first base. The germline V gene encodes CDR1 SGHRS and CDR2 YFSETQ. Comments on this clone: Its antigen is not yet known. Within one base of it there is no much larger clone, and no base qualities were kept.

Library preparation used the immunoSEQ multiplex PCR assay. A mixture of 60 forward primers for TCR Vbeta segments and 13 reverse primers for TCR Jbeta segments was used in the multiplex PCR. The CDR3 region of rearranged TCR beta genes was amplified from genomic DNA by a multiplex PCR assay. The amplified TCR beta libraries were sequenced on the Illumina HiSeq System as 87-base-pair reads. Per the source publication's procedure: In a later analysis, tens of millions of unique TCR beta chains were counted across the roughly 700 repertoires, and around 11 million of these chains were shared by at least two donors. Raw reads were error-corrected and collapsed into unique sequences by a nearest-neighbor algorithm in which closely related sequences were merged to remove PCR and sequencing errors. To assign V, D and J gene segments, CDR3 sequences were aligned to IMGT reference sequences. For a sequence to be retained, at least a six-nucleotide match to both a V gene segment and a J gene segment was required. Rearrangements were classified as productive when the CDR3 lacked stop codons and remained in frame with V and J, and all other rearrangements were classified as non-productive. CDR3 was defined by IMGT convention, running from the second conserved V-encoded cysteine to the conserved J-encoded phenylalanine. The earlier analysis of 587 of the donors excluded any sequence lacking an unambiguous match to a single V gene segment. In an earlier analysis of several hundred of the donors, V segments were called functional above 56.7% productive rearrangements and were called segregating when the between-donor standard deviation exceeded 5%. To diagnose cytomegalovirus status from the catalog of TCR beta chain sequences, a statistical classification framework was built. A later analysis assigned V and J genes by comparing TCR nucleotide sequences with IMGT/GENE-DB human TR gene sequences. Using the TCRdist pipeline, a later analysis assigned CDR3 sequences along with most-parsimonious VDJ recombination scenarios. In a later analysis, each TCR beta chain was defined by its CDR3 amino acid sequence together with its V-gene family, and reads lacking a unique V-gene family were excluded. To address suspected cross-contamination and a sequencing artifact, a later analysis removed 450 to 700 highly shared, low-generation-probability nucleotide sequences. In a later analysis, a clonal expansion index was calculated for each public chain from normalized within-repertoire ranks of inferred template counts. In a later analysis, generation probabilities were computed using a VDJ recombination model fitted to out-of-frame rearrangements, and the results were checked against IGoR. A later analysis scored TCR-TCR, TCR-HLA and TCR-CMV co-occurrence with hypergeometric tests, applying a repertoire-size bias correction to TCR pairs. To estimate false discovery rates, a later analysis permuted the HLA or CMV assignments 20 times. A later analysis grouped co-occurring TCRs with DBSCAN, adding TCRdist sequence similarity when clustering within HLA-allele-positive subsets. Repertoires with fewer than 30,000 or more than 120,000 public chains, plus five repertoires with anomalous nucleotide sharing, were excluded from co-occurrence clustering. The clones in this table, taken by TCRdb from immuneACCESS, are in-frame only. Not every clone is retained; where verified, under half of the shortfall comes from an unresolved V gene, and the cause of the rest is unknown. V, J and clone size derive from that table, while D and trimming were established from the DNA sequence. The sample table contains some 200,000 clones; only one count was recorded for around 78% of them. Roughly 2.1% of the sample is taken by the ten largest.

The cohort was made up of roughly 670 healthy bone marrow donors. At the time of sampling, all cohort members were nominally healthy, though unrecorded immune exposures were likely present. The donor tested CMV seropositive and was one of the 289 seropositive cohort members. Every donor gave a peripheral blood sample, and the peripheral blood mononuclear cells from that sample were used for TCR beta sequencing. The Qiagen DNeasy Blood Extraction Kit was used to extract genomic DNA from the blood cell samples. Overall study outcomes, separate from this receptor: The sequencing pipeline was judged likely to have produced a cluster of highly shared sequence variants as a technical artifact. In a later genetic analysis, a missense DCLRE1C variant was associated with V-gene and J-gene trimming of TCR beta chains, and the association was replicated in an independent cohort. When HLA alleles, especially DR and DQ, strongly co-occurred, TCR associations were difficult to assign to individual alleles. The study gave a list of about 150 TCR beta chains associated with cytomegalovirus. According to a later genetic analysis, donors in an Asian-associated ancestry cluster had fewer N-insertions in productive TCRs than the approximately 630-donor mean. According to a later analysis, parvovirus B19, influenza, CMV and Epstein-Barr virus appeared linked to several top co-occurrence clusters. In vitro tests confirmed that three of the cytomegalovirus-associated TCR beta chains recognize cytomegalovirus antigens. Correlated functional status among segregating V segments might reflect linkage disequilibrium, but an unknown experimental factor could not be ruled out. Immune exposure information for the cohort was limited to CMV serostatus. While some public TCRs were present in many individuals, most TCR sequences turned up only very rarely across donors. In a later analysis, HLA-associated TCR beta chains were found to be more clonally expanded and to have lower generation probabilities than equally common non-associated chains. Sequencing depth was assumed to be roughly uniform across donors in the presence/absence analyses, though that assumption may not hold. The cohort was sequenced for TCR beta chains only, and without alpha or paired-chain data the features that could be detected were limited. In both the original and validation cohorts, the classifier was reported to diagnose cytomegalovirus status with high specificity and sensitivity. Some 15 rarely observed V segments, including chromosome 9 orphons, were excluded from the earlier analysis of approximately 600 of the donors because counts were too low. It was suggested by the authors that the approach could potentially be generalized to other disease states and immunological phenotypes. A further reported finding was that TCR beta sequences accurately predicted the HLA-A and HLA-B alleles for most subjects in the first cohort. According to a later analysis, most CMV-associated TCR beta chains appeared to be HLA-restricted, and the HLA associations seemed to be driven largely by CMV exposure. In a later analysis, the rate of TCR association differed among HLA loci, with DRB1 alleles having the most associated TCRs and HLA-C alleles having the fewest. HLA typing was unavailable for some donors at each locus, so association tests used only the typed subset. An earlier analysis of approximately 570 of the donors showed that most TCR beta V segments appeared in productive rearrangements either about 87% or about 30% of the time, which broadly matched IMGT annotations. At a false discovery rate of 0.05, a later analysis linked 16,000 or so TCR beta sequences to specific HLA alleles. Because the 87-base-pair reads could not distinguish some IMGT-functional V segments, including TRBV6-2 and TRBV6-3, those segments were excluded.

The source material was PBMCs. The source is a woman between 25 and 40 years old in good health and CMV-seropositive. The receptor chain draws on TRBV5-1 and TRBJ2-1, with 7 bases matching TRBD2. The CDR3 protein is CASSLVISGEQFF. The sequenced DNA is TGCGCCAGCAGCTTGGTGATTAGCGGGGAGCAGTTCTTC.